This TCR beta chain stems from a study of CD4+ T cells in melanoma. As regards this clone: Its specificity is not known.

The V and J ends lost 3 bases and 0 bases respectively, with 15 bases between them. CDR3 length: 18 residues. Germline loops: CDR1 KGHSH, CDR2 LQKENI. Study-wide results and caveats: A reported correlation linked neoantigen-specific CD4+ T cells to CD8+, macrophage and B cell function. Reportedly, melanoma neoantigen-specific CD4+ T cells showed varied differentiation states.

The method was immunoSEQ multiplex PCR; TCRdb's version includes in-frame clones alone and lacks a portion of them. The table includes around 10,000 clones, roughly two thirds detected once. The TCR comes from a human donor with melanoma. The sample taken for sequencing was cells from a culture (not recorded whether cultured in vitro). This sequence joins TRBV18 and TRBJ2-6; D gene ambiguous. CDR3 loop: CASSPRSRTDSGANVLTF. CDR3 nucleotide sequence: TGTGCCAGCTCACCCCGGAGTCGTACGGACTCTGGGGCCAACGTCCTGACTTTC.